In this sample, the clone carrying this TCR beta chain turned up once. The source of the sample is a study of blood T cell repertoires in COVID-19. Turning to the study itself: Sample material is recorded as cDNA or gDNA derived from T cells, B-cell-depleted T cells, or PBMCs.

Profiling relied on immunoSEQ multiplex PCR, and the TCRdb table lists in-frame clones only, not all of them. The table includes more than 200,000 clones, approximately 90% detected once. The length of the CDR3 is 15 residues. From germline, CDR1 is SGHTA and CDR2 FQGNSA. Trimming removed 0 bases from V and 6 bases from J, with 11 bases in between. Participant-reported clinical history was the basis for cohort assignment. J is TRBJ1-4 and V is TRBV7-2; D remains unclear. Sequencing was performed on PBMCs or T cells enriched from blood (not recorded which). The TCR sequence derives from a woman in her late teens or twenties who had recovered from COVID-19. The CDR3 nucleotides are TGTGCCAGCAGCTTAGCGAGGGTGAGGGATGAAAAACTGTTTTTT. It specifies CASSLARVRDEKLFF.